The 24 T cell receptor beta chains presented below share a single source sample, sequenced in a study of T-cell reconstitution after alpha-beta-depleted transplantation in children. The library targeted TCRbeta and was prepared with unique molecular identifiers. MiXCR, applied by TCRdb to the PCR reads, yields one record per CDR3 protein. The table includes over 450,000 distinct CDR3 sequences, about 10% detected once. Specimen: PBMCs, collected before TCRalphabeta/CD19-depleted stem cell transplant. These receptors were collected from a child aged 2 to 15 with inherited bone marrow failure, due to receive a stem cell transplant.

The V gene is TRBV19, the J gene TRBJ1-1; TRBD1 matches at 9 bases. The CDR3 contains 14 residues. Germline V gene data show CDR1 as LNHDA and CDR2 as SQIVND (reference sequence). Trimming removed 5 bases from V and 2 bases from J; junction bases left unmatched: 3. CDR3 sequence reads: CASSADRGNTEAFF. CDR3 nucleotide sequence: TGTGCCAGTAGTGCGGACAGGGGAAACACTGAAGCTTTCTTT.

This clonotype was recorded at least ten times. V usage is TRBV7-6 and J usage is TRBJ2-7; a possible D gene is TRBD2 (6 bases). The germline V gene encodes CDR1 SGHVS and CDR2 FNYEAQ. V lost 4 bases and J lost 3, with 13 bases in between. This CDR3 comprises 14 residues. This chain's CDR3 is CASSYSGVGYEQYF. The CDR3 bases are TGTGCCAGCAGCTATAGCGGAGTGGGCTACGAGCAGTACTTC.

This clonotype was observed a handful of times. The V call is TRBV30, the J call TRBJ2-1; D is perhaps TRBD1 (6 bases). The CDR3 runs to 15 residues. CDR1 and CDR2 (germline): GTSNPN, SVGIG (reference sequence). Trimming removed 3 bases at V and 5 bases at J, with 17 bases between. The CDR3 spells CAWSLTGLWDNEQFF. The CDR3, as DNA: TGTGCCTGGAGCTTAACAGGGCTATGGGACAATGAGCAGTTCTTC.

The table lists this clonotype with many counts. V gene TRBV27 combines with J gene TRBJ1-5; 9 nucleotides align to TRBD1. J lost 1 base, V lost 8 bases, and 6 bases had no gene match. The CDR3 is 15 residues long. Germline CDR1 MNHEY, CDR2 SMNVEV (reference sequence). CDR3 region: CASQTGGGSNQPQHF. DNA of the CDR3: TGTGCCAGCCAAACAGGGGGCGGAAGCAATCAGCCCCAGCATTTT.

This clonotype was recorded many times. The genes are TRBV11-2 and TRBJ1-2, with D possibly TRBD1 on 6 matching bases. The V gene lost 5 bases and the J gene lost 5 bases, with 21 bases spanning the gap. The CDR3 spans 16 residues. The germline gives CDR1 SGHAT, CDR2 FQNNGV. The CDR3 DNA sequence: TGTGCCAGCAGCGAGGCCGGGACACCCTCCCAATATGGCTACACCTTC. Its translation is CASSEAGTPSQYGYTF.

The chain employs TRBV2 and TRBJ2-7, with unresolved D. The V gene's germline CDR1 is SNHLY and CDR2 FYNNEI. Trimming took 2 bases from V and 3 from J, leaving 17 bases between them. The CDR3 has 16 amino acids. CDR3 loop: CASSERQPHGGYEQYF. CDR3 in DNA: TGTGCCAGCAGTGAACGGCAGCCCCATGGCGGCTACGAGCAGTACTTC.

This clonotype was detected only a few times. The genes are TRBV28 and TRBJ2-1; D might be TRBD2 (6 bases). The CDR3 is 14 amino acids. From germline, CDR1 is MDHEN and CDR2 SYDVKM. V was clipped by 1 base and J by 9 bases, with 13 bases between them. CDR3 nucleotide sequence: TGTGCCAGCAGTTTATCTTCTAGCGCGGGTGAGCAGTTCTTC. Its protein product is CASSLSSSAGEQFF.

This clonotype was observed a few times. The genes are TRBV5-1 and TRBJ2-5, with TRBD2 as a possible D gene (7 bases). CDR3 length equals 15 residues. With 7 bases removed from V and 5 bases from J, the gap between germline ends came to 21 bases. Germline lookup yields CDR1 SGHRS and CDR2 YFSETQ. The CDR3 nucleotides read TGCGCCAGCCGTGGTGCTGGGGGGGCAGAGGAGACCCAGTACTTC. Translated: CASRGAGGAEETQYF.

The chain couples TRBV7-2 to TRBJ2-5; the D gene is possibly TRBD2 (5 bases). Germline lookup yields CDR1 SGHTA and CDR2 FQGNSA. The CDR3 has 14 amino acids. The V end was cut by 5 bases, the J end by 5 bases, with 15 bases between. DNA for the CDR3: TGTGCCAGCAGCGCAAGCGGATCTGTCGAGACCCAGTACTTC. Protein product: CASSASGSVETQYF.

V usage is TRBV3-1 and J usage is TRBJ1-5; D gene uncertain. V lost 4 bases and J 4 bases, leaving 14 bases between the germline ends. Germline CDR1 and CDR2: LGHDT and YNNKEL (reference sequence). CDR3 size: 15 residues. The CDR3 is CASSPNFQVNQPQHF. CDR3 bases: TGTGCCAGCAGCCCGAATTTTCAGGTGAATCAGCCCCAGCATTTT.

This clonotype was picked up a small number of times. As DNA, the CDR3 is TGCGCCAGCTGCCCTTATGGGGCCAACGTCCTGACTTTC. Its protein product is CASCPYGANVLTF. This chain joins TRBV5-1 and TRBJ2-6; D gene unclear. V was trimmed by 7 bases and J by 3 bases, leaving 8 bases between them. This CDR3 comprises 13 residues. CDR1 is SGHRS, CDR2 YFSETQ, per germline.

In its sample, this clonotype was seen many times. The V call is TRBV28, the J call TRBJ2-6; TRBD1 agrees at 8 bases. CDR1 is MDHEN and CDR2 is SYDVKM in the germline V gene. V gave up 7 bases and J gave up 1 base; unmatched junction bases: 9. The length of the CDR3 is 17 residues. The CDR3 DNA is TGTGCCAGCATCTCGAGGACAGGGCTTTCTGGGGCCAACGTCCTGACTTTC. It translates to CASISRTGLSGANVLTF. Full variable domain (remainder filled in from reference TRBV28 and TRBJ2-6): DVKVTQSSRYLVKRTGEKVFLECVQDMDHENMFWYRQDPGLGLRLIYFSYDVKMKEKGDIPEGYSVSREKKERFSLILESASTNQTSMYLCASISRTGLSGANVLTFGAGSRLTVL.

This clonotype was detected a few times. The genes are TRBV20-1 and TRBJ2-3; D may be TRBD2 (6 bases). V was clipped by 5 bases and J by 2 bases, with 11 bases between them. From germline, CDR1 is DFQATT and CDR2 SNEGSKA (reference sequence). CDR3 length equals 13 residues. CDR3 protein: CSAYTGDTDTQYF. The CDR3 nucleotides read TGCAGTGCTTACACGGGAGACACAGATACGCAGTATTTT.

The chain recombines TRBV28 with TRBJ2-7; TRBD2 aligns across 11 bases. Germline assignment: CDR1 MDHEN and CDR2 SYDVKM. Losses at the gene ends were 8 bases for V and 2 bases for J; bases not matched to a gene: 5. This CDR3 comprises 14 residues. This CDR3 is CASGPGLAAYEQYF. In DNA form, the CDR3 reads TGTGCCAGCGGACCGGGACTAGCGGCCTACGAGCAGTACTTC.

This clonotype was seen at least ten times. The chain carries TRBV9 and TRBJ1-2, with D perhaps matching TRBD1 (6 bases). From germline, CDR1 is SGDLS and CDR2 YYNGEE. V shed 5 bases and J shed 5 bases, with 16 bases lying between them. This CDR3 is built from 14 residues. The CDR3 coding sequence is TGTGCCAGCAGTTCATTACAGGGAGGATATGGCTACACCTTC. Residues: CASSSLQGGYGYTF.

In its sample, this clonotype was seen once. Being one base from a much bigger clone, this may be a read error. The gene calls are TRBV2 and TRBJ2-7; 7 nucleotides align to TRBD2. The CDR3 is 13 residues long. V trimming: 7 bases; J trimming: 0 bases; junction bases outside the gene matches: 3. Germline loops: CDR1 SNHLY, CDR2 FYNNEI. The CDR3 loop reads CASMVAGSYEQYF. In DNA form, the CDR3 reads TGTGCCAGCATGGTAGCGGGCTCCTACGAGCAGTACTTC.

This chain uses TRBV5-4 with TRBJ1-2, with D tentatively TRBD1 (5 bases). V was pared by 2 bases and J by 4 bases, with 15 bases between. This CDR3 contains 15 residues. CDR1 is SGHNT, CDR2 YYREEE, per germline (reference sequence). The CDR3 here is CASSFSSGSSYGYTF. In nucleotides, the CDR3 is TGTGCCAGCAGCTTTAGCTCAGGGAGTAGCTATGGCTACACCTTC.

Many counts were recorded for this clonotype. This chain links TRBV6-2 or TRBV6-3 with TRBJ2-1, with 8 nucleotides matching TRBD2. Per the germline V gene, CDR1 is MNHEY and CDR2 is SVGEGT. The CDR3 sequence is 15 residues long. V lost 6 bases, J lost 4 bases, and 8 bases stayed unmatched. CDR3: CASRSLAASYNEQFF. In DNA, the CDR3 is TGTGCCAGCAGATCACTAGCGGCCTCATACAATGAGCAGTTCTTC.

In this sample, this clonotype turned up a few times. The rearrangement uses TRBV18 and TRBJ2-7, with 9 bases that match TRBD1. The CDR3 runs 15 residues. V lost 5 bases to trimming and J lost 3 bases; unmatched junction nucleotides: 8. Germline CDR1 is KGHSH and CDR2 is LQKENI. The CDR3, as DNA: TGTGCCAGCTCATCGGGACAGGGTACCGTCTACGAGCAGTACTTC. Its translation: CASSSGQGTVYEQYF.

This chain links TRBV7-6 with TRBJ2-2; possible D gene TRBD1, 6 bases. In germline, CDR1 is SGHVS, CDR2 FNYEAQ. V lost 5 bases and J 7 bases, leaving 14 bases between the germline ends. The CDR3 has 14 residues. The CDR3: CASSRARGHGELFF. As DNA, the CDR3 is TGTGCCAGCAGCCGGGCCAGGGGACACGGGGAGCTGTTTTTT.

This clonotype came up many times. The chain uses TRBV12-3 or TRBV12-4 and TRBJ2-6; no definite D call. This CDR3 is built from 16 residues. V was shortened by 6 bases and J by 0 bases, with 12 bases between the two germline ends. The CDR3: CASSPYTSSGANVLTF. The CDR3 bases are TGTGCCAGCAGCCCTTACACCTCCTCTGGGGCCAACGTCCTGACTTTC.

This clonotype was recorded at least ten times. The chain recombines TRBV7-9 with TRBJ2-5; possibly TRBD1 or TRBD2 for D (5 bases each). V was cut by 3 bases and J by 0 bases, with 11 bases left in between. The germline V gene has CDR1 SEHNR and CDR2 FQNEAQ (reference sequence). This CDR3 is 15 amino acids long. The CDR3 bases are TGTGCCAGCAGCTTGGGGACCTTGTACCAAGAGACCCAGTACTTC. Encoded protein: CASSLGTLYQETQYF.

This clonotype was counted only a few times. The chain uses TRBV20-1 and TRBJ2-1, with TRBD2 as a possible D gene (5 bases). V was clipped by 6 bases and J by 2 bases, with 14 bases between them. The germline gives CDR1 DFQATT, CDR2 SNEGSKA (reference sequence). This CDR3 has 14 amino acids. This chain's CDR3 is CSARPPGTYNEQFF. CDR3 sequence (DNA): TGCAGTGCGCGGCCCCCCGGGACCTACAATGAGCAGTTCTTC.

This clonotype has at least ten counts. The V call is TRBV20-1, the J call TRBJ1-5, with 8 bases fitting TRBD1. CDR1 is DFQATT, CDR2 SNEGSKA, per germline (reference sequence). The CDR3 loop spans 15 amino acids. V lost 3 bases to trimming and J lost 5 bases; unmatched junction nucleotides: 9. CDR3 bases: TGCAGTGCTAGTTTCGACAGGGGATGGGATCAGCCCCAGCATTTT. This sequence encodes CSASFDRGWDQPQHF.